The clone carrying this T cell receptor beta chain is a singleton in its sample. These data are taken from a study of blood T cell repertoires in COVID-19. Study-level background: T cells, B-cell-depleted T cells, or PBMCs supplied cDNA or gDNA.

With 5 bases removed from V and 5 bases from J, the gap between germline ends came to 21 bases. The CDR3 sequence is 16 residues long. Germline V gene data show CDR1 as SNHLY and CDR2 as FYNNEI. Clones were read by immunoSEQ multiplex PCR, and TCRdb kept only the in-frame ones, dropping some. The sample contains fewer than 500,000 clones, about nine tenths of which appear only once. The study assigned cohorts using participant-reported clinical history. Before being deemed recovered, Cohort 3 donors had two negative PCRs, clearance, or symptom resolution. Sequenced input: PBMCs or T cells enriched from blood (not recorded which). The chain has TRBV2 and TRBJ2-5, with D tentatively TRBD1 (6 bases). The sequence derives from a woman aged 18-30 years who had recovered from COVID-19. The DNA of the CDR3 is TGTGCCAGCAGTATCCGACAGGCCATGGCCGGGGAGACCCAGTACTTC. It yields the protein CASSIRQAMAGETQYF.